This T cell receptor (beta chain) appears in the sequencing data of a study of blood T cell repertoires in COVID-19. Across the study: Sites across the United States, Italy and Spain contributed samples from acute and convalescent COVID-19. From T cells, B-cell-depleted T cells, or PBMCs came the material, which was cDNA or gDNA.

The V gene end was trimmed by 5 bases and the J gene end by 9 bases; junction bases not matched to a gene: 8. Germline values: CDR1 SGHVS, CDR2 FQNEAQ. The CDR3 totals 15 residues. The method was immunoSEQ multiplex PCR; TCRdb's version includes in-frame clones alone and lacks a portion of them. The table shows approximately 150,000 clones, with approximately 82% occurring only once. The gene calls are TRBV7-8 and TRBJ2-1; 12 nucleotides line up with TRBD1. Sequences were obtained from peripheral blood. This clonotype was sampled from a woman aged 70-85 years who had recovered from COVID-19. In DNA form, the CDR3 reads TGTGCCAGCAGCCCATCGGGACAGGGGGCGGGTGAGCAGTTCTTC. This gives the protein CASSPSGQGAGEQFF. Combining the CDR3 with reference TRBV7-8 and TRBJ2-1 gives the whole variable domain GAGVSQSPRYKVAKRGQDVALRCDPISGHVSLFWYQQALGQGPEFLTYFQNEAQLDKSGLPSDRFFAERPEGSVSTLKIQRTQQEDSAVYLCASSPSGQGAGEQFFGPGTRLTVL.